This T cell receptor beta chain was recovered during a study of cytomegalovirus exposure and HLA in healthy donors. Study-wide context: It was reported in a later analysis that the 120 or so validation repertoires used the same platform as the 500 to 700 first-cohort repertoires.

TCRdb's table, derived via immunoSEQ multiplex PCR, lists solely in-frame clones and lacks some. The table shows 180,000 or so clones, with roughly 86% occurring only once. Notes on this clone: Its antigen is undetermined. An end of the junction differs from the germline gene, which may be a read error.

Germline CDR1 and CDR2: MNHEY and SVGAGI. The CDR3 extends over 15 amino acids. Study-wide points: Under in vitro conditions, a few CMV-associated chains were confirmed as specific for CMV antigens. Reports credit the classifier with highly specific, highly sensitive diagnosis of cytomegalovirus status.

The sequencing sample was made of PBMCs. The chain couples TRBV6-5 to TRBJ1-4, with D perhaps matching TRBD1 (6 bases). The TCR was taken from a man aged 25 to 45 in good health and CMV-seropositive. CDR3 coding DNA: TGTGCCAGCAGCCCCGGGACAACCACCTCAAGGTGGTTAAACTTT. Encoded protein: CASSPGTTTSRWLNF.